The following is a TCR beta chain sequence with its context. This sample stems from a study of shared clonotypes between healthy human individuals. The wider study: Plates per donor: three CD4 naive, three CD4 memory, two CD8 naive, one CD8 memory.

In the original workflow: ImmunoSEQ output held junction-only sequences without quality scores, so filtering differed. Method: immunoSEQ multiplex PCR; TCRdb's copy keeps in-frame clones and lacks some. That table furnishes V, J and clone size, whereas the DNA furnished D and trimming. This table holds approximately 500,000 clones, 90% to 96% found once. It was into CD45RA+ naive and CD45RA-negative memory subsets that the CD4+ cells were split. Per germline, CDR1 MNHNS and CDR2 SASEGT. V lost 4 bases to trimming and J lost 6 bases; unmatched junction nucleotides: 11. The CDR3 covers 16 residues. Sequencing was performed on naive CD4+ T cells sorted from blood. Subset denoted: CD45RA+ positively selected. V gene TRBV6-1 combines with J gene TRBJ2-3; the match to TRBD2 covers 9 bases. This receptor was obtained from a woman in her 30s in good health. In nucleotides, the CDR3 is TGTGCCAGCAGTGGTCGTGGAGCGGGAGGTGGTGATACGCAGTATTTT. Protein sequence: CASSGRGAGGGDTQYF.